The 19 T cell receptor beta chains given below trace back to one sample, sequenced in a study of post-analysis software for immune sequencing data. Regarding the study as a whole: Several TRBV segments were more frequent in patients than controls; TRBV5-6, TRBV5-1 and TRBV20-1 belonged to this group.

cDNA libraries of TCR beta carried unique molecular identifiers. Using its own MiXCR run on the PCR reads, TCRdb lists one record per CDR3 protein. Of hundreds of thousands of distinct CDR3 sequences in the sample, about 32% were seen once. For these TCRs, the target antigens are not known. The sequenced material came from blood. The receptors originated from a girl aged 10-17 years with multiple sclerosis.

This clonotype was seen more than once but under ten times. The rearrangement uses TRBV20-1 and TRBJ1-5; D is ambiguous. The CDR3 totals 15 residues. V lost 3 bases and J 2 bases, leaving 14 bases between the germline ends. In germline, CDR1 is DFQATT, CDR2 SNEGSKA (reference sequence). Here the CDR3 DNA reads TGCAGTGCTAGTCCCCCGGCGGGTGGCAATCAGCCCCAGCATTTT. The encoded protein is CSASPPAGGNQPQHF.

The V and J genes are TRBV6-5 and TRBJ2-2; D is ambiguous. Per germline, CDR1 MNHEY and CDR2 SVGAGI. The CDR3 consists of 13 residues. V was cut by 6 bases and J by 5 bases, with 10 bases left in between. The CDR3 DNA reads TGTGCCAGCAGCCCGCCCGGTACCGGGGAGCTGTTTTTT. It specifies CASSPPGTGELFF.

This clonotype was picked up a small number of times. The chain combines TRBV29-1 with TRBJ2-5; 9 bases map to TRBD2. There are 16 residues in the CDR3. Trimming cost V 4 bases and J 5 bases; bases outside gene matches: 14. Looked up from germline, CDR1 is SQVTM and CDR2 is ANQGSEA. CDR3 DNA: TGCAGCGTTGTAGGCCGGTATAGCGGGAGACAGGAGACCCAGTACTTC. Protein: CSVVGRYSGRQETQYF.

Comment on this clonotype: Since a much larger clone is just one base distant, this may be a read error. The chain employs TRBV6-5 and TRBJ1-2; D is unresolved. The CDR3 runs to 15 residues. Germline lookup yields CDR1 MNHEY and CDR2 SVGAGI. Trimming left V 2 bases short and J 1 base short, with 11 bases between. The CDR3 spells CASSYPVFGNYGYTF. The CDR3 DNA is TGTGCCAGCAGTTACCCGGTTTTCGGTAACTATGGCTACACCTTC.

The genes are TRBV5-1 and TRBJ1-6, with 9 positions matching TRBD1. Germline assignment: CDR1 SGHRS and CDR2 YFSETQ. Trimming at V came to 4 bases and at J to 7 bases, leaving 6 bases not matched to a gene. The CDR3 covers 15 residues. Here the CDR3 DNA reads TGCGCCAGCAGCCCCGGACAGGGGCAGAATTCACCCCTCCACTTT. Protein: CASSPGQGQNSPLHF. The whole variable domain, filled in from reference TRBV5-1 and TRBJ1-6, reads KAGVTQTPRYLIKTRGQQVTLSCSPISGHRSVSWYQQTPGQGLQFLFEYFSETQRNKGNFPGRFSGRQFSNSRSEMNVSTLELGDSALYLCASSPGQGQNSPLHFGNGTRLTVT.

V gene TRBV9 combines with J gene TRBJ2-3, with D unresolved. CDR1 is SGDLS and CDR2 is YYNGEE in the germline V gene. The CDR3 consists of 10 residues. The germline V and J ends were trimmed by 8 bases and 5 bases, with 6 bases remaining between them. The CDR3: CASPRDTQYF. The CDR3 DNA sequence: TGTGCCAGTCCGCGAGATACGCAGTATTTT.

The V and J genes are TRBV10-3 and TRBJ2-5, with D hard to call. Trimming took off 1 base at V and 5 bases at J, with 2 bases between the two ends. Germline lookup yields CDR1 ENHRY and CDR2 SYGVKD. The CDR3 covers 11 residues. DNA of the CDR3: TGTGCCATCAGTGAGTTGGAGACCCAGTACTTC. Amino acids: CAISELETQYF.

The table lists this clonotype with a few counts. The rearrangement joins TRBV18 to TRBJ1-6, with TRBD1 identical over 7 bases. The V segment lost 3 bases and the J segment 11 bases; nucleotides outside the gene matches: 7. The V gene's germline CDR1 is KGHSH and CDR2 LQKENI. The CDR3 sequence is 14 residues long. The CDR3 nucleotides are TGTGCCAGCTCACCTTTACAGGGGAGCCCACCCCTCCACTTT. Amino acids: CASSPLQGSPPLHF.

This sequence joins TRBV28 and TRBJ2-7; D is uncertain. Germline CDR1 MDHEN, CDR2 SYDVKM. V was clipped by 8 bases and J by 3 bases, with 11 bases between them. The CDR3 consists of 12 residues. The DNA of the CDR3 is TGTGCCAGCCAGAGTGGGAACTACGAGCAGTACTTC. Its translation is CASQSGNYEQYF.

The CDR3 region has the DNA TGTGCCACCAGCAGAGCAGATAAGGCTAGCGGTCTTCCGGAGACCCAGTACTTC. It specifies CATSRADKASGLPETQYF. This chain uses TRBV15 with TRBJ2-5, with 7 bases lining up with TRBD2. The CDR3 is 18 amino acids. Germline CDR1 is LNHNV and CDR2 is YYDKDF (reference sequence). V was clipped by 1 base and J by 5 bases; unmatched bases: 16.

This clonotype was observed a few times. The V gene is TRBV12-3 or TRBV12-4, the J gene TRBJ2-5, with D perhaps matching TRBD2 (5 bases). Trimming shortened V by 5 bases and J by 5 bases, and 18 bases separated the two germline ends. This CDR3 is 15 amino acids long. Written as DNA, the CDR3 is TGTGCCAGCAGTCCTATCAAAGGAGGTTTGGAGACCCAGTACTTC. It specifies CASSPIKGGLETQYF.

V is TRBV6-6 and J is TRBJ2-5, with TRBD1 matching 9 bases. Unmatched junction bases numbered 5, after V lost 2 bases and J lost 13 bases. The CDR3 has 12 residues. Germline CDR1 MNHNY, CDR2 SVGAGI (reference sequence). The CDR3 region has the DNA TGTGCCAGCAGTTACCCTGACAGGGGGAGGTACTTC. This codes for CASSYPDRGRYF.

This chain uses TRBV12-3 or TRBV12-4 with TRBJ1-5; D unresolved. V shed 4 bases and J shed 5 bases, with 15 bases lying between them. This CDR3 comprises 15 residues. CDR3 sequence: CASSSRTREDQPQHF. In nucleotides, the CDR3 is TGTGCCAGCAGTTCCCGGACCCGGGAAGATCAGCCCCAGCATTTT.

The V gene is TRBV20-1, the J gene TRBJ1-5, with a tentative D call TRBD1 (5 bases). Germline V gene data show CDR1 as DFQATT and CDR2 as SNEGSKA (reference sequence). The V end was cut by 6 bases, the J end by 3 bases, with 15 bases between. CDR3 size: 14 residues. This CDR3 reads CSARRGTDNQPQHF. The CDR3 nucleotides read TGCAGTGCCCGGCGTGGGACGGACAATCAGCCCCAGCATTTT.

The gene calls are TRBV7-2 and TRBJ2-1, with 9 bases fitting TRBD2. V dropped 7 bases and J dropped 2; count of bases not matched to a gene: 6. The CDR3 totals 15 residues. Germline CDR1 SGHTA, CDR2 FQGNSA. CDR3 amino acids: CASTYSGSTYNEQFF. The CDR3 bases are TGTGCCAGCACCTATAGCGGGAGCACCTACAATGAGCAGTTCTTC.

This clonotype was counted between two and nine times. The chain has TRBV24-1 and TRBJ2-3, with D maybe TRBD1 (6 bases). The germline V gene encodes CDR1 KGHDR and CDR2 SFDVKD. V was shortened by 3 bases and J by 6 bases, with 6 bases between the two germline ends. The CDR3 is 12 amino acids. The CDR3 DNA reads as TGTGCCACCAGTGATGACAGGGATACGCAGTATTTT. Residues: CATSDDRDTQYF.

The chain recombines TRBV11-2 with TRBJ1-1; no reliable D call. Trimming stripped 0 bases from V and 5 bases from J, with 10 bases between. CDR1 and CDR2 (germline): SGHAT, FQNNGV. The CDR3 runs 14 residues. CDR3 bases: TGTGCCAGCAGCTTAGACCTGACCGAAACTGAAGCTTTCTTT. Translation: CASSLDLTETEAFF.

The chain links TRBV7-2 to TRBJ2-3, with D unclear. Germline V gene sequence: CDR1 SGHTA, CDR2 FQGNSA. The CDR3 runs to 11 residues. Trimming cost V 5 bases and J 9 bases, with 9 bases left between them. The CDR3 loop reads CASSPSNTQYF. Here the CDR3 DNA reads TGTGCCAGCAGCCCCAGTAACACGCAGTATTTT.

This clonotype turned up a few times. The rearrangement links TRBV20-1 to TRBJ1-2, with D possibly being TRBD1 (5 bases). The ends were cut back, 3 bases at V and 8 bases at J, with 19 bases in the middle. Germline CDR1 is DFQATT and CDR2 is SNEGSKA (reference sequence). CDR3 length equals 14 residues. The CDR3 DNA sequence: TGCAGTGCTAGTTTCCAGGACAAGGCATCCGGCTACACCTTC. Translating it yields CSASFQDKASGYTF.